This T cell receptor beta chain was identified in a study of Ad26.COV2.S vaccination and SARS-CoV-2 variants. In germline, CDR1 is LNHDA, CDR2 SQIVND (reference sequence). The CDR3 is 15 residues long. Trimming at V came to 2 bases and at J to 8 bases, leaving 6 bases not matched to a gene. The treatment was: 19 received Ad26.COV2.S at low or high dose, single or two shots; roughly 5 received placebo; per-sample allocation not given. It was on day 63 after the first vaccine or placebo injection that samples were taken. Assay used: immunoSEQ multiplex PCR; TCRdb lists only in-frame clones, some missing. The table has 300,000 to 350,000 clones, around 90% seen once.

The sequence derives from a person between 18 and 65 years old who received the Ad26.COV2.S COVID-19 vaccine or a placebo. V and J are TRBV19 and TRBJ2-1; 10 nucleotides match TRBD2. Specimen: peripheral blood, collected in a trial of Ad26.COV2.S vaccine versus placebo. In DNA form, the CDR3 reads TGTGCCAGTAGTATACTAGCGGGAGAGGGGTATGAGCAGTTCTTC. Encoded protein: CASSILAGEGYEQFF.